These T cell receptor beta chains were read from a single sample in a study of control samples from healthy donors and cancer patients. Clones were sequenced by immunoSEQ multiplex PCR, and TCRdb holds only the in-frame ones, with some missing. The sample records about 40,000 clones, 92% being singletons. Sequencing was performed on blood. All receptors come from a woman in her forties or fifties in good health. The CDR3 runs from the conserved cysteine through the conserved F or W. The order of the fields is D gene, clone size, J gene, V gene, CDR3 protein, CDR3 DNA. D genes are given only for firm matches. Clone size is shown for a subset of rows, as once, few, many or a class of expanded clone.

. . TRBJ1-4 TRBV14 CASSYLQGVVEKLFF TGTGCCAGCAGCTATTTACAGGGAGTGGTGGAAAAACTGTTTTTT
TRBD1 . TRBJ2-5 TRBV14 CASSPTGGVDETQYF TGTGCCAGCAGCCCGACAGGGGGGGTGGACGAGACCCAGTACTTC
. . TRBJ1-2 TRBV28 CASRLSGGKGYTF TGTGCCAGCAGACTAAGCGGGGGGAAGGGCTACACCTTC
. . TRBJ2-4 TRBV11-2 CASSLVVGGVAKNIQYF TGTGCCAGCAGCTTAGTAGTAGGGGGTGTAGCCAAAAACATTCAGTACTTC
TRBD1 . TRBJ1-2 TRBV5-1 CASSFAGQGNYGYTF TGCGCCAGCAGCTTCGCCGGACAGGGGAACTATGGCTACACCTTC
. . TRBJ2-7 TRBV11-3 CASSTGNSGYEQYF TGTGCCAGCAGCACCGGGAACTCAGGGTACGAGCAGTACTTC
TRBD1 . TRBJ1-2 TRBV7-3 CASSLGQGPNYGYTF TGTGCCAGCAGCCTGGGACAGGGACCTAACTATGGCTACACCTTC
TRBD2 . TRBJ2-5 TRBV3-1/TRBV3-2 CASSQGLLAGGHETQYF TGTGCCAGCAGCCAAGGTCTTCTAGCGGGGGGGCACGAGACCCAGTACTTC
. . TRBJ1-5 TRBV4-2 CASSQGVRTVLGNQPQHF TGTGCCAGCAGCCAAGGAGTTAGGACGGTCCTAGGGAATCAGCCCCAGCATTTT
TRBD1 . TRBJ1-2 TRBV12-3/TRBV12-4 CASSPDRGDGYTF TGTGCCAGCAGTCCAGACAGGGGGGATGGCTACACCTTC
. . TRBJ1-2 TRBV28 CASSTPGTPQRGGYTF TGTGCCAGCAGTACTCCCGGGACGCCGCAAAGGGGAGGCTACACCTTC
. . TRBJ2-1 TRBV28 CASSLPHYNEQFF TGTGCCAGCAGTTTACCCCACTACAATGAGCAGTTCTTC
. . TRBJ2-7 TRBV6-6 CASRAGITYEQYF TGTGCCAGCAGGGCAGGTATAACCTACGAGCAGTACTTC
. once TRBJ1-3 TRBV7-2 CASSFAEGLAGNTIYF TGTGCCAGCAGCTTCGCCGAGGGGCTCGCTGGAAACACCATATATTTT
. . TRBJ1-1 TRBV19 CASSIFGGNEAFF TGTGCCAGTAGTATTTTTGGGGGGAATGAAGCTTTCTTT
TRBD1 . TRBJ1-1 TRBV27 CASSFRCGTGRDTEAFF TGTGCCAGCAGTTTTAGGTGCGGGACAGGACGCGACACTGAAGCTTTCTTT
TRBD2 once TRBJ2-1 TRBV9 CASSVVAGTSSYNEQFF TGTGCCAGCAGCGTAGTGGCCGGGACTAGCTCCTACAATGAGCAGTTCTTC
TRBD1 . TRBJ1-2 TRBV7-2 CASSLARGSRNYGYTF TGTGCCAGCAGCTTGGCCAGGGGGTCAAGGAACTATGGCTACACCTTC
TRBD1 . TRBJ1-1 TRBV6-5 CASSRPGQAYTEAFF TGTGCCAGCAGCCGACCGGGACAGGCCTACACTGAAGCTTTCTTT
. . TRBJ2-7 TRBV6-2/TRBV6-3 CASSLPTPYEQYF TGTGCCAGCAGCCTACCTACTCCCTACGAGCAGTACTTC
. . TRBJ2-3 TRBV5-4 CASSLASYTDTQYF TGTGCCAGCAGCTTGGCCAGCTACACAGATACGCAGTATTTT
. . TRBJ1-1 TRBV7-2 CASSQGRGSTEAFF TGTGCCAGCAGCCAAGGAAGGGGAAGCACTGAAGCTTTCTTT
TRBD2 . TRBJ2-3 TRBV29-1 CSVQKRTSGGWGSDTQYF TGCAGCGTCCAAAAGCGGACTAGCGGGGGTTGGGGCAGTGATACGCAGTATTTT
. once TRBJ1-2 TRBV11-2 CASSLKRGDPYGYTF TGTGCCAGCAGCTTAAAAAGGGGAGACCCCTATGGCTACACCTTC
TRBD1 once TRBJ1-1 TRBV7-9 CASSPRTGGGVRTEAFF TGTGCCAGCAGCCCCAGGACAGGGGGGGGTGTAAGGACTGAAGCTTTCTTT
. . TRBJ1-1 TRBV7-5 CVRSTQLALNDTEAFF TGTGTCAGAAGCACACAACTGGCCCTTAACGACACTGAAGCTTTCTTT
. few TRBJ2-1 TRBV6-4 CASSDSSGQYEQFF TGTGCCAGCAGTGACTCGAGCGGTCAGTATGAGCAGTTCTTC
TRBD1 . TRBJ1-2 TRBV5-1 CASSSPGQVDYTF TGCGCCAGCAGCTCGCCGGGACAGGTCGACTACACCTTC
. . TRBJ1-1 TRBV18 CASSPRGVGNTEAFF TGTGCCAGCTCACCCCGGGGGGTTGGGAACACTGAAGCTTTCTTT
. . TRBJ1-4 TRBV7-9 CASGTIGSEKLFF TGTGCCAGTGGGACAATCGGGTCGGAAAAACTGTTTTTT